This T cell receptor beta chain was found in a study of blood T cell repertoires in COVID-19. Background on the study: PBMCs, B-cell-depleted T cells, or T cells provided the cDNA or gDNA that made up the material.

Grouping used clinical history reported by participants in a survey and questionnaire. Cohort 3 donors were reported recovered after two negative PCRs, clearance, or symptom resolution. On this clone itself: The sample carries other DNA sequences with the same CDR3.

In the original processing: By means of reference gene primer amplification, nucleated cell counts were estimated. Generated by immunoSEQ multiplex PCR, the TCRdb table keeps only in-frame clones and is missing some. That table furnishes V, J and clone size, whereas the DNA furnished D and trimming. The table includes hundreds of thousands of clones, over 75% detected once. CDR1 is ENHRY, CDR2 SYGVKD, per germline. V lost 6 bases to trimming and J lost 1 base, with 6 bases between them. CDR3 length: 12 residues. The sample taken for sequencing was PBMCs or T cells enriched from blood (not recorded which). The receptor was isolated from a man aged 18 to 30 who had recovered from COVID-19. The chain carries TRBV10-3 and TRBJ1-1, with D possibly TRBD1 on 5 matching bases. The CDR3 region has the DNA TGTGCCATCAGCCAGGGGAACACTGAAGCTTTCTTT. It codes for CAISQGNTEAFF.